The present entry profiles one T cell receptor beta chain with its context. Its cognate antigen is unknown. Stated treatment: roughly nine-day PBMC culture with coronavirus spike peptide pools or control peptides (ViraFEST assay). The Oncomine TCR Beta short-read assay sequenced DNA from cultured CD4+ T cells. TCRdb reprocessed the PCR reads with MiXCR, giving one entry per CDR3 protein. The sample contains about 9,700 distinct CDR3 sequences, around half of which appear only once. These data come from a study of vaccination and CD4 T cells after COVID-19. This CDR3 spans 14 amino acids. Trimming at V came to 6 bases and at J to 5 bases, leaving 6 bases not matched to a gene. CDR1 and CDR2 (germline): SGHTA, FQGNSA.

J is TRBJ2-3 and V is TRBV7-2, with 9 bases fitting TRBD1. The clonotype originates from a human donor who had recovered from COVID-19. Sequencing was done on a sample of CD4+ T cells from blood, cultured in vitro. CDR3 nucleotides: TGTGCCAGCAGTTGGGACAGGGCCGGAGATACGCAGTATTTT. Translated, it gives CASSWDRAGDTQYF.